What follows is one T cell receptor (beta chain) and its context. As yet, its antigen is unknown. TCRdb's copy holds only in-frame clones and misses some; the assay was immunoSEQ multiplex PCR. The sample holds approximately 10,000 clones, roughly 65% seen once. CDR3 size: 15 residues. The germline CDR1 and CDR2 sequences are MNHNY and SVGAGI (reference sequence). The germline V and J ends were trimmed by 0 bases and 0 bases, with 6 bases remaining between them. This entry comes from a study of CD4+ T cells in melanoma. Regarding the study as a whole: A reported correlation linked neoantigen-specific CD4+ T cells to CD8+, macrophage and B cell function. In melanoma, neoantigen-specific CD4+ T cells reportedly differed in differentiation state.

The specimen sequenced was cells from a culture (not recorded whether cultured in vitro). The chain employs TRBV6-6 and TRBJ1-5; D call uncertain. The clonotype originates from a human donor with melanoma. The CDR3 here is CASSYSDNSNQPQHF. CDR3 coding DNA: TGTGCCAGCAGTTACTCAGATAATAGCAATCAGCCCCAGCATTTT.